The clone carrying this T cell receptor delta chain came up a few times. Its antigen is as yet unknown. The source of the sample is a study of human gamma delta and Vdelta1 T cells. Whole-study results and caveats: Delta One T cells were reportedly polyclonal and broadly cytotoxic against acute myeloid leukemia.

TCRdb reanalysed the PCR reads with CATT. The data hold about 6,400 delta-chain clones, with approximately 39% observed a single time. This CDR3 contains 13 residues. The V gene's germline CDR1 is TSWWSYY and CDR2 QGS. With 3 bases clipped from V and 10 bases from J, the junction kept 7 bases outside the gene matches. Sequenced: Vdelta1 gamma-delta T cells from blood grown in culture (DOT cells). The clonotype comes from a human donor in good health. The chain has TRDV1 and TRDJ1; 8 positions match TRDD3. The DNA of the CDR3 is TGTGCTCTTGGGGATCCCCATGGGGGATCACTCATCTTT. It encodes CALGDPHGGSLIF.